The 10 T cell receptor beta chains presented below share a single source sample, sequenced in a study of CD8 T cells in Susac syndrome. Random hexamers primed reverse transcription of about 0.5 to 1 ug RNA. MiXCR, run by TCRdb on the immunoSEQ multiplex PCR reads, gives a single entry per CDR3 protein. The table lists 160,000 or so distinct CDR3 sequences, 93% of them singletons. The specimen was CD4+ T cells from PBMCs. The receptors originated from a human donor in good health.

The gene calls are TRBV3-1 and TRBJ2-7; tentative D call: TRBD2 (5 bases). The CDR3 loop spans 13 amino acids. V shed 4 bases and J shed 3 bases, with 10 bases lying between them. Looked up from germline, CDR1 is LGHDT and CDR2 is YNNKEL (reference sequence). CDR3 DNA sequence: TGTGCCAGCAGCCCCTTCCGGGGCTACGAGCAGTACTTC. It codes for CASSPFRGYEQYF.

This chain uses TRBV10-3 with TRBJ2-7; D is unresolved. Germline V gives CDR1 ENHRY, CDR2 SYGVKD. CDR3 length equals 13 residues. The V end was cut by 6 bases, the J end by 1 base, with 10 bases between. CDR3 nucleotides: TGTGCCATCAGGGGCAGGTTGTCCTACGAGCAGTACTTC. It yields the protein CAIRGRLSYEQYF.

The chain combines TRBV7-8 with TRBJ2-7, with D maybe TRBD2 (5 bases). Germline assignment: CDR1 SGHVS and CDR2 FQNEAQ. V dropped 1 base and J dropped 6 bases, with 13 bases sitting between them. CDR3 length: 14 residues. The CDR3 region is CASSLVETTVEQYF. CDR3 DNA sequence: TGTGCCAGCAGCTTAGTTGAGACTACGGTCGAGCAGTACTTC.

This rearrangement joins TRBV3-1 to TRBJ1-1; D might be TRBD1 (5 bases). The CDR3 runs to 15 residues. The germline gives CDR1 LGHDT, CDR2 YNNKEL (reference sequence). V was trimmed by 0 bases and J by 6 bases, leaving 14 bases between them. The CDR3 DNA reads TGTGCCAGCAGCCAAGAGGGGGTGGGGGACTCTGAAGCTTTCTTT. This sequence encodes CASSQEGVGDSEAFF.

The chain recombines TRBV2 with TRBJ1-5, with 8 bases fitting TRBD1. In germline, CDR1 is SNHLY, CDR2 FYNNEI. The CDR3 contains 16 residues. The V gene end was trimmed by 5 bases and the J gene end by 0 bases; junction bases not matched to a gene: 6. This chain's CDR3 is CASSFTGGSSNQPQHF. Here the CDR3 DNA reads TGTGCCAGCAGTTTCACAGGGGGTTCTAGCAATCAGCCCCAGCATTTT. Filled out from reference TRBV2 and TRBJ1-5, the complete variable domain reads EPEVTQTPSHQVTQMGQEVILRCVPISNHLYFYWYRQILGQKVEFLVSFYNNEISEKSEIFDDQFSVERPDGSNFTLKIRSTKLEDSAMYFCASSFTGGSSNQPQHFGDGTRLSIL.

V gene TRBV5-6 combines with J gene TRBJ2-7; a possible D gene is TRBD1 (5 bases). Germline V CDR1 and CDR2: SGHDT, YYEEEE. Deletions cut 2 bases from V and 1 base from J, with 7 bases between. The CDR3 has 13 residues. The CDR3 sequence is CASSFTGSYEQYF. The CDR3 region has the DNA TGTGCCAGCAGCTTCACAGGTTCCTACGAGCAGTACTTC.

This chain joins TRBV12-3 or TRBV12-4 and TRBJ1-2; D is uncertain. This CDR3 is built from 13 residues. V was trimmed by 7 bases and J by 1 base, leaving 10 bases between them. The CDR3 is CASTMTNNYGYTF. As DNA, the CDR3 is TGTGCCAGCACCATGACAAATAACTATGGCTACACCTTC.

The CDR3 sequence is CASSLDRERNEQFF. For the CDR3, the DNA is TGTGCCAGCAGCCTAGACAGGGAAAGGAATGAGCAGTTCTTC. This chain joins TRBV9 and TRBJ2-1, with 7 bases fitting TRBD1. Trimming removed 4 bases from V and 7 bases from J; junction bases left unmatched: 8. Germline lookup yields CDR1 SGDLS and CDR2 YYNGEE. This CDR3 contains 14 residues.

The chain combines TRBV7-2 with TRBJ1-2; D ambiguous. Per the germline V gene, CDR1 is SGHTA and CDR2 is FQGNSA. V lost 1 base and J lost 4, with 7 bases in between. The CDR3 covers 13 residues. DNA of the CDR3: TGTGCCAGCAGCTTAGGGCCGAGCTATGGCTACACCTTC. Protein product: CASSLGPSYGYTF. Full variable domain (rest looked up from reference TRBV7-2 and TRBJ1-2): GAGVSQSPSNKVTEKGKDVELRCDPISGHTALYWYRQSLGQGLEFLIYFQGNSAPDKSGLPSDRFSAERTGGSVSTLTIQRTQQEDSAVYLCASSLGPSYGYTFGSGTRLTVV.

The chain joins TRBV7-2 to TRBJ2-1, with a tentative D call TRBD1 (5 bases). Germline lookup yields CDR1 SGHTA and CDR2 FQGNSA. The ends were cut back, 2 bases at V and 5 bases at J, with 10 bases in the middle. The CDR3 has 14 amino acids. Written as DNA, the CDR3 is TGTGCCAGCAGCTTATTAGGCAGGGACAATGAGCAGTTCTTC. It specifies CASSLLGRDNEQFF.